Below, 15 T cell receptor beta chains from the same sample are listed, as sequenced in a study of response to subunit inactivated influenza vaccine. TCRdb re-called the RT-PCR reads through MiXCR, storing one row per CDR3 protein. The table shows 400,000 to 550,000 distinct CDR3 sequences, with less than 30% occurring only once. Sequencing was performed on CD4+ T cells sorted from PBMCs, taken more than 4 days after vaccination. The receptor set was obtained from a middle-aged man who received an inactivated influenza vaccine.

This clonotype was seen a handful of times. This chain joins TRBV9 and TRBJ2-3; 9 bases line up with TRBD2. The germline V gene has CDR1 SGDLS and CDR2 YYNGEE. J lost 4 bases, V lost 3 bases, and 6 bases had no gene match. This CDR3 spans 15 amino acids. This chain's CDR3 is CASSGREGQSDTQYF. In DNA form, the CDR3 reads TGTGCCAGCAGCGGGCGGGAGGGCCAATCAGATACGCAGTATTTT.

This clonotype was counted only a few times. V and J are TRBV5-1 and TRBJ2-7; D uncertain. The V end was cut by 0 bases, the J end by 7 bases, with 20 bases between. From germline, CDR1 is SGHRS and CDR2 YFSETQ. This CDR3 contains 16 residues. CDR3 sequence reads: CASSLESGPLEGEQYF. CDR3 nucleotide sequence: TGCGCCAGCAGCTTGGAATCCGGACCATTGGAAGGGGAGCAGTACTTC.

A few counts support this clonotype. The chain combines TRBV20-1 with TRBJ1-5, with D uncertain. The CDR3 extends over 14 amino acids. Trimming removed 0 bases from V and 4 bases from J, with 10 bases in between. CDR1 and CDR2 (germline): DFQATT, SNEGSKA (reference sequence). The CDR3 region has the DNA TGCAGTGCTAGAGATTTGGCCAGGAATCAGCCCCAGCATTTT. Translated, it gives CSARDLARNQPQHF.

The CDR3 DNA reads TGTGCCAGCAGCTTGCAGGCCCGCTACGAGCAGTACTTC. It is translated as CASSLQARYEQYF. The chain carries TRBV7-2 and TRBJ2-7; unclear D gene. There are 13 residues in the CDR3. V gave up 3 bases and J gave up 3 bases, with 9 bases separating them. Germline V gene data show CDR1 as SGHTA and CDR2 as FQGNSA.

The genes are TRBV12-3 or TRBV12-4 and TRBJ2-7; D not resolved. CDR3 length: 13 amino acids. Trimming shortened V by 3 bases and J by 2 bases, and 8 bases separated the two germline ends. CDR3 sequence reads: CASSFPPPYEQYF. Written as DNA, the CDR3 is TGTGCCAGCAGTTTCCCCCCCCCCTACGAGCAGTACTTC.

The V gene is TRBV7-2, the J gene TRBJ2-3; TRBD2 aligns across 8 bases. Germline V gene lookup returns CDR1 SGHTA and CDR2 FQGNSA. There are 17 residues in the CDR3. Trimming removed 1 base from V and 6 bases from J; junction bases left unmatched: 12. The CDR3 DNA sequence: TGTGCCAGCAGCTTAGTATTTGGGTCGGGAGGGGGGGATACGCAGTATTTT. It codes for CASSLVFGSGGGDTQYF.

Only one count was recorded for this clonotype. The chain has TRBV3-1 and TRBJ2-3; D gene ambiguous. Per the germline V gene, CDR1 is LGHDT and CDR2 is YNNKEL (reference sequence). The CDR3 is made up of 15 amino acids. Trimming shortened V by 1 base and J by 4 bases, and 12 bases separated the two germline ends. The CDR3 region has the DNA TGTGCCAGCAGCCAAGCCCTACAACTCGCAGATACGCAGTATTTT. Its protein product is CASSQALQLADTQYF.

There are a few counts of this clonotype. The chain recombines TRBV18 with TRBJ2-1; D unresolved. The germline CDR1 and CDR2 sequences are KGHSH and LQKENI. With 3 bases removed from V and 5 bases from J, the gap between germline ends came to 8 bases. This CDR3 is built from 13 residues. CDR3 sequence (DNA): TGTGCCAGCTCACCTAGACCCAACAATGAGCAGTTCTTC. This translates into CASSPRPNNEQFF.

The chain links TRBV18 to TRBJ1-2; no definite D call. Trimming stripped 1 base from V and 3 bases from J, with 9 bases between. CDR1 is KGHSH, CDR2 LQKENI, per germline. The CDR3 contains 14 residues. The CDR3 region has the DNA TGTGCCAGCTCACCACAGGGAGCTGACTATGGCTACACCTTC. Protein sequence: CASSPQGADYGYTF.

The V call is TRBV7-2, the J call TRBJ2-3, with 9 bases matching TRBD1. The CDR3 runs 17 residues. Germline-derived CDR1 and CDR2 are SGHTA and FQGNSA. The V gene end was trimmed by 5 bases and the J gene end by 1 base; junction bases not matched to a gene: 10. CDR3 sequence: CASSARRQGGGTDTQYF. The CDR3 DNA reads as TGTGCCAGCAGCGCAAGGAGACAGGGGGGGGGCACAGATACGCAGTATTTT. Using reference TRBV7-2 and TRBJ2-3 for the parts outside the CDR3, the full variable domain is GAGVSQSPSNKVTEKGKDVELRCDPISGHTALYWYRQSLGQGLEFLIYFQGNSAPDKSGLPSDRFSAERTGGSVSTLTIQRTQQEDSAVYLCASSARRQGGGTDTQYFGPGTRLTVL.

This clonotype has only a few counts. CDR3 in amino acids: CASSLKIEQYF. The CDR3 nucleotides read TGTGCCAGCAGCTTGAAGATCGAGCAGTACTTC. The chain recombines TRBV5-4 with TRBJ2-7; no firm D call. There are 11 residues in the CDR3. V lost 1 base and J 6 bases, leaving 5 bases between the germline ends. Germline V CDR1 and CDR2: SGHNT, YYREEE (reference sequence).

On this clonotype itself: The junction departs from the called germline gene at one end, perhaps through a read error. The V and J genes are TRBV20-1 and TRBJ2-1; tentatively, D is TRBD2 (6 bases). Germline CDR1 reads DFQATT; CDR2 reads SNEGSKA (reference sequence). The CDR3 runs 15 residues. This chain's CDR3 is CSARDRAGLANEQLF. CDR3 in DNA: TGCAGTGCTAGAGACCGAGCGGGCCTTGCCAATGAGCAGTTATTC.

This clonotype was observed a handful of times. CDR3 in amino acids: CASRTGLGDTQYF. The CDR3 DNA follows: TGTGCCTCCCGGACAGGGCTGGGGGATACGCAGTATTTT. The chain recombines TRBV10-3 with TRBJ2-3; 8 nucleotides agree with TRBD1. The germline gives CDR1 ENHRY, CDR2 SYGVKD. V was pared by 11 bases and J by 6 bases, with 10 bases of the junction left unmatched. There are 13 residues in the CDR3.

There are a few counts of this clonotype. The V and J genes are TRBV29-1 and TRBJ2-3; 7 bases map to TRBD1. The V segment lost 6 bases and the J segment 2 bases; nucleotides outside the gene matches: 5. The CDR3 sequence is 13 residues long. Germline values: CDR1 SQVTM, CDR2 ANQGSEA. The CDR3 DNA reads as TGCAGCGTGGCCGGGACAGTCACAGATACGCAGTATTTT. The encoded protein is CSVAGTVTDTQYF.

This clonotype was picked up a small number of times. The V gene is TRBV20-1, the J gene TRBJ1-1, with D uncertain. Germline V gene lookup returns CDR1 DFQATT and CDR2 SNEGSKA (reference sequence). This CDR3 is built from 17 residues. Deletions cut 1 base from V and 2 bases from J, with 20 bases between. CDR3 in amino acids: CSARVRVFGWSNTEAFF. CDR3 sequence (DNA): TGCAGTGCTAGAGTGAGGGTTTTTGGGTGGTCCAACACTGAAGCTTTCTTT.